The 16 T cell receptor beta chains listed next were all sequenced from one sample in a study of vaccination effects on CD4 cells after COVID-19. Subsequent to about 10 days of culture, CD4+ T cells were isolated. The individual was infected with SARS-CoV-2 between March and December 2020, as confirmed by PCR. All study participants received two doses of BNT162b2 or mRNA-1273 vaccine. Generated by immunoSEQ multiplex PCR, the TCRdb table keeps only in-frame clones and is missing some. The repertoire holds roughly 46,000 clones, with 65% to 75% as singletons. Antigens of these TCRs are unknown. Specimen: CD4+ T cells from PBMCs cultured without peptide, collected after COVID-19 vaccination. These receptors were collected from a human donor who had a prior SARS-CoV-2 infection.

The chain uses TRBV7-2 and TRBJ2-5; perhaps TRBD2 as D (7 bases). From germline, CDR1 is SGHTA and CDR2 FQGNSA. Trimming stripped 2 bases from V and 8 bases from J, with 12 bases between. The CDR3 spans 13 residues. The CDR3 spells CASSLRRGATQYF. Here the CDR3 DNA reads TGTGCCAGCAGCTTAAGACGGGGGGCAACCCAGTACTTC.

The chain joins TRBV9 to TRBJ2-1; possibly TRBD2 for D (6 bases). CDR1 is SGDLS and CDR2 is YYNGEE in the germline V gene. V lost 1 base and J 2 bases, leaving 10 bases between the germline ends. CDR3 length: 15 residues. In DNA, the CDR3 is TGTGCCAGCAGCGTAACGGGAGCTACCTACAATGAGCAGTTCTTC. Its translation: CASSVTGATYNEQFF.

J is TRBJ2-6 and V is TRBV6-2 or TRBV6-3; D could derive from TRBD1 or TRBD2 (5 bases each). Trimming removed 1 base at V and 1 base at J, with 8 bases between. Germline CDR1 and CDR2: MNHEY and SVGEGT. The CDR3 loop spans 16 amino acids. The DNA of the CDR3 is TGTGCCAGCAGTTACTTGGGACCATCTGGGGCCAACGTCCTGACTTTC. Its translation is CASSYLGPSGANVLTF.

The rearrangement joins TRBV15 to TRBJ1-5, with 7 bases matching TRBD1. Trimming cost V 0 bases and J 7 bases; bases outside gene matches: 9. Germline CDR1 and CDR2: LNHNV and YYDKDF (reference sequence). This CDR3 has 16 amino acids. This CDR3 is CATSRDWAGGRQPQHF. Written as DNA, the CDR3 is TGTGCCACCAGCAGAGATTGGGCAGGGGGAAGGCAGCCCCAGCATTTT.

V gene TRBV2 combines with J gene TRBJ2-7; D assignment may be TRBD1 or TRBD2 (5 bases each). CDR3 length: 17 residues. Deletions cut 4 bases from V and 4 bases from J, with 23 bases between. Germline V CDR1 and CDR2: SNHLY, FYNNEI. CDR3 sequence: CASSGPGGLGELYEQYF. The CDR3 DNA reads TGTGCCAGCAGTGGCCCCGGCGGCTTGGGGGAGCTGTACGAGCAGTACTTC.

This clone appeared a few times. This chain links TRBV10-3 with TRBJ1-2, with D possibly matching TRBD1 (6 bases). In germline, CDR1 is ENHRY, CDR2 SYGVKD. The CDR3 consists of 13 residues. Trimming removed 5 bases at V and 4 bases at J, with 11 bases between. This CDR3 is CAISSTTGYGYTF. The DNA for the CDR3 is TGTGCCATCAGTTCAACGACAGGCTATGGCTACACCTTC.

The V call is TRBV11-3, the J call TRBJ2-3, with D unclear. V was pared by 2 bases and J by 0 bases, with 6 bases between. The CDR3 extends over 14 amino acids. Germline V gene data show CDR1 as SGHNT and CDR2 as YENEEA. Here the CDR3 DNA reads TGTGCCAGCAGCTTATCACGGAGCACAGATACGCAGTATTTT. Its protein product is CASSLSRSTDTQYF.

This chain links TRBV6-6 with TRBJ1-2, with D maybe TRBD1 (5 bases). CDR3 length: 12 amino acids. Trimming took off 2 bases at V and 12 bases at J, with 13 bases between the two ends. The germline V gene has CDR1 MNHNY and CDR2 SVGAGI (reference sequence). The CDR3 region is CASSYGPPGDTF. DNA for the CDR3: TGTGCCAGCAGTTACGGGCCACCGGGGGACACCTTC.

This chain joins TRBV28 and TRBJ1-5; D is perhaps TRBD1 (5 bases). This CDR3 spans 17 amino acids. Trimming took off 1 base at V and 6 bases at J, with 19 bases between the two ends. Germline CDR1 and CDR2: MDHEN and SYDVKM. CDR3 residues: CASSLFAGSLIGQPQHF. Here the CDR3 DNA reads TGTGCCAGCAGTTTATTTGCAGGGAGTTTAATAGGTCAGCCCCAGCATTTT.

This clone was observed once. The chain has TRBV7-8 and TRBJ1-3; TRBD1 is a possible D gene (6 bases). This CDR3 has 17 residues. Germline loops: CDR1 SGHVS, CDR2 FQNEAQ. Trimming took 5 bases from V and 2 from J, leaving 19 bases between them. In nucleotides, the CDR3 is TGTGCCAGCAGCGCGCGACAACAGGGTTTAGCTGGAAACACCATATATTTT. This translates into CASSARQQGLAGNTIYF.

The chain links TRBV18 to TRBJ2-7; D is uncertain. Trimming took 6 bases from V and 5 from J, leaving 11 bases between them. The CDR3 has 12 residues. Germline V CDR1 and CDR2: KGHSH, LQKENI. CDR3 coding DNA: TGTGCCAGCTCGATATCCCGGGACGAGCAGTACTTC. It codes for CASSISRDEQYF.

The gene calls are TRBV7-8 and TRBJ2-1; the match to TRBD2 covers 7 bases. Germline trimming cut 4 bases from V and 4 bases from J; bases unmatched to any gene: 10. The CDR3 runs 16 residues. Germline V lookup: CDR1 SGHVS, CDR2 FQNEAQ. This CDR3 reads CASSSSPGLPYNEQFF. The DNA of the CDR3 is TGTGCCAGCAGCTCTTCACCGGGACTACCTTACAATGAGCAGTTCTTC.

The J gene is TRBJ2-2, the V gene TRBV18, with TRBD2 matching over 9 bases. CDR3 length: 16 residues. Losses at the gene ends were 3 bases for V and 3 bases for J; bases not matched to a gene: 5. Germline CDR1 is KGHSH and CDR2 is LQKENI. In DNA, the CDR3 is TGTGCCAGCTCACCCTCCATAGCGGGAGACACCGGGGAGCTGTTTTTT. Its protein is CASSPSIAGDTGELFF.

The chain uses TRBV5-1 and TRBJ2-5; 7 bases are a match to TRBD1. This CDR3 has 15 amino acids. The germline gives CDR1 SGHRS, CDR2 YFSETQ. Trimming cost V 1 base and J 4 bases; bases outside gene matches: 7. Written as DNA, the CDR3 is TGCGCCAGCAGCTTGCTAATAGGACAGGCAGAGACCCAGTACTTC. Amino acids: CASSLLIGQAETQYF.

The CDR3 sequence is CARSLWDRARCLPDEKLFF. CDR3 in DNA: TGTGCCAGAAGCCTATGGGACAGGGCACGTTGTCTTCCAGATGAAAAACTGTTTTTT. This chain joins TRBV5-3 and TRBJ1-4; TRBD1 agrees at 9 bases. TRBV5-3 carries the ORF label, with uncertain function. This CDR3 region has 19 residues. Trimming cost V 4 bases and J 6 bases; bases outside gene matches: 19.

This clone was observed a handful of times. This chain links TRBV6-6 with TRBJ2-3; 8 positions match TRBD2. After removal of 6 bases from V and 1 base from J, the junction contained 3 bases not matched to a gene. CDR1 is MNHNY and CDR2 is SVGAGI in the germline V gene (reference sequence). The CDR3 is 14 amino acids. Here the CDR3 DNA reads TGTGCCAGCAGGCGGGGGGCACGCACAGATACGCAGTATTTT. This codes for CASRRGARTDTQYF.